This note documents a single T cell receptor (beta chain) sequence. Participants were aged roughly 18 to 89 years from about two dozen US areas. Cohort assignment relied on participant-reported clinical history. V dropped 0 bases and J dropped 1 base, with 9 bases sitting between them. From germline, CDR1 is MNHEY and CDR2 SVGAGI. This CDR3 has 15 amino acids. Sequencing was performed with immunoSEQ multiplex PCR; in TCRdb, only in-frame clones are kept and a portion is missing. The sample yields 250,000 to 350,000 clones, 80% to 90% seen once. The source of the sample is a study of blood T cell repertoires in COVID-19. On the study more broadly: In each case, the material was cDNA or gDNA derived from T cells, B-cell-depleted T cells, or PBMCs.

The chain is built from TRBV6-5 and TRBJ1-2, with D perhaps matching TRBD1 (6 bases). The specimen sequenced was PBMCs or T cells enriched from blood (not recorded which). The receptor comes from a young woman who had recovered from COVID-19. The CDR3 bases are TGTGCCAGCAGTTACTCGAGGGACATTAACTATGGCTACACCTTC. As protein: CASSYSRDINYGYTF.